These T cell receptor beta chains were read from a single sample in a study of cytomegalovirus exposure and HLA in healthy donors. This table comes from immunoSEQ multiplex PCR, and its TCRdb copy is limited to in-frame clones, with some not included. The table lists around 100,000 clones, 65% to 80% of them singletons. The specimen sequenced was PBMCs. Receptors originate from a woman younger than 35 in good health and CMV-seropositive. The CDR3 runs from the conserved cysteine through the conserved F or W. Each record gives: V gene, J gene, clone size, D gene, CDR3 DNA, CDR3 protein. D genes are given only for firm matches. Size is omitted from some rows. Given values are once, few, many or a class for expanded clones.

TRBV28	TRBJ1-5	.	TRBD1	TGTGCCAGCAGAAGGGACAGGAATTATAGCAATCAGCCCCAGCATTTT	CASRRDRNYSNQPQHF
TRBV2	TRBJ1-4	.	.	TGTGCCAGCTTAGGGTCCGGGGGTTCTAATGAAAAACTGTTTTTT	CASLGSGGSNEKLFF
TRBV7-9	TRBJ1-5	.	.	TGTGCCAGCAGCTTAGAGGGGGGCAATCAGCCCCAGCATTTT	CASSLEGGNQPQHF
TRBV5-1	TRBJ2-2	.	TRBD2	TGCGCCAGCAGCTTGGGACTAGCGGGAGGCGCCGGGGAGCTGTTTTTT	CASSLGLAGGAGELFF
TRBV5-6	TRBJ2-3	once	.	TGTGCCAGCAGCTTGGCCGGCGGAGATACGCAGTATTTT	CASSLAGGDTQYF
TRBV5-1	TRBJ2-3	.	.	TGCGCCAGCAGCTTTCCCGCAGATACGCAGTATTTT	CASSFPADTQYF
TRBV6-5	TRBJ1-5	.	.	TGTGCCAGCGGTTACGCCCCAGGGTACGATCAGCCCCAGCATTTT	CASGYAPGYDQPQHF
TRBV28	TRBJ2-1	.	.	TGTGCCAGCAGCCCCACAGGGGGACTACAGTATGAGCAGTTCTTC	CASSPTGGLQYEQFF
TRBV7-6	TRBJ2-3	.	.	TGTGCCAGCAGCTCTAGCACAGATACGCAGTATTTT	CASSSSTDTQYF
TRBV7-6	TRBJ1-1	few	.	TGTGCCAGCAGCTTAGCAGGGGTGAACACTGAAGCTTTCTTT	CASSLAGVNTEAFF